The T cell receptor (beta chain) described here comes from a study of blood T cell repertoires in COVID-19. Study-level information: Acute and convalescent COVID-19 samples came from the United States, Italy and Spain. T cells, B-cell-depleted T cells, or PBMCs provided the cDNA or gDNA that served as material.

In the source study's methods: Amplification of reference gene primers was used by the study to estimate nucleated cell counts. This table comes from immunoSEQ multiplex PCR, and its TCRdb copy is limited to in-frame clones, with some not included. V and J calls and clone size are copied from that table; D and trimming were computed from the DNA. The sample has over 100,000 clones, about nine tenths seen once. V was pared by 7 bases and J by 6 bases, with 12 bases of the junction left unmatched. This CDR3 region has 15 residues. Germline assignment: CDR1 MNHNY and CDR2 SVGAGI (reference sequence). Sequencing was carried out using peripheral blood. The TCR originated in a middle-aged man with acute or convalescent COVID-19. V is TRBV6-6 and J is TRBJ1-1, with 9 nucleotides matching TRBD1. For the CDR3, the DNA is TGTGCCAGCACCTCCCGGGACAGGGTGGGAGCTGAAGCTTTCTTT. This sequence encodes CASTSRDRVGAEAFF.